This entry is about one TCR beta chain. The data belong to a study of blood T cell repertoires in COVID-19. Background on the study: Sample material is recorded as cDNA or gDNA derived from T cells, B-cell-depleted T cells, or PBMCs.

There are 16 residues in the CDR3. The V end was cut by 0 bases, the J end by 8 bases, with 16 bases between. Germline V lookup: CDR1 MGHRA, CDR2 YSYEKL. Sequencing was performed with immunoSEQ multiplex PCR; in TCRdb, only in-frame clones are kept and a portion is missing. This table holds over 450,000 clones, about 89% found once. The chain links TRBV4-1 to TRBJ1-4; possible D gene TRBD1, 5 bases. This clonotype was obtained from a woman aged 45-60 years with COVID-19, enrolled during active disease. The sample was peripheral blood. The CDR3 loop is CASSQDSSGVGEKLFF. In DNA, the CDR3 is TGCGCCAGCAGCCAAGATAGTTCGGGGGTAGGGGAAAAACTGTTTTTT.